This T cell receptor (beta chain) was found in a study of PD-1 blockade in classical Hodgkin lymphoma. Across the study: The patients were dosed with nivolumab 3 mg/kg, infused intravenously every 2 weeks.

Regarding time point: cycle 4 day 1 (C4D1), after 5 to 7 weeks of nivolumab. No patient escaped relapse after autologous stem cell transplantation, and brentuximab vedotin exposure varied. Best response was recorded as complete response, partial response or progressive disease. Study conclusions and caveats: A reduction in baseline TCR diversity was reportedly seen in newly diagnosed patients relative to healthy donors. For complete responders, baseline diversity was comparable to that of newly diagnosed patients.

Profiled with immunoSEQ multiplex PCR; TCRdb holds only in-frame clones, not every one. The sample holds some 90,000 clones, roughly 78% seen once. Germline CDR1 is LNHDA and CDR2 is SQIVND (reference sequence). V lost 5 bases and J lost 2, with 14 bases in between. The CDR3 is 15 amino acids. This clone was counted a single time. What it binds is not known. The V and J genes are TRBV19 and TRBJ2-3; TRBD1 might be the D (6 bases). The sequence was collected from a human donor with classical Hodgkin lymphoma. Material: peripheral blood mononuclear cells (PBMCs), obtained before the fourth cycle of nivolumab. In DNA, the CDR3 is TGTGCCAGTAGTCCGTGGACAGCAAACACAGATACGCAGTATTTT. Translated: CASSPWTANTDTQYF.